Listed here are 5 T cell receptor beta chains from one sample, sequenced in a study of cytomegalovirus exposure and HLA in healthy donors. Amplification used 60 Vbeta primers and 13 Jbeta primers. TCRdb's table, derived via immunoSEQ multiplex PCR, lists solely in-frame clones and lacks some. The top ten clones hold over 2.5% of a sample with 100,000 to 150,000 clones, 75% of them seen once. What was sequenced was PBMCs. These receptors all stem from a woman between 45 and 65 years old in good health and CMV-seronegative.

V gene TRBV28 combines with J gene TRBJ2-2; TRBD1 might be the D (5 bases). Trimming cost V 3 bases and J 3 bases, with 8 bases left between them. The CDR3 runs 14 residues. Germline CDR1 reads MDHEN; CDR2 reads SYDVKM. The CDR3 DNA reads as TGTGCCAGCAGTTTCCAGGGCTACACCGGGGAGCTGTTTTTT. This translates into CASSFQGYTGELFF.

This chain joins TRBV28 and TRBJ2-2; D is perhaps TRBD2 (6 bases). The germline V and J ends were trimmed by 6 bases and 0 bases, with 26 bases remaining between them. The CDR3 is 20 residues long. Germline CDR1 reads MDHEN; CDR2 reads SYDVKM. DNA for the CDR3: TGTGCCAGCAGCCCTAGACCAGGACGGACTAACGCACCGAACACCGGGGAGCTGTTTTTT. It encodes CASSPRPGRTNAPNTGELFF.

The CDR3 protein is CASSEGKDQPQHF. CDR3 nucleotides: TGTGCCAGCTCGGAGGGGAAGGATCAGCCCCAGCATTTT. The chain joins TRBV7-6 to TRBJ1-5; maybe TRBD1 (5 bases). Trimming took off 8 bases at V and 5 bases at J, with 13 bases between the two ends. The CDR3 loop spans 13 amino acids. Germline V gene lookup returns CDR1 SGHVS and CDR2 FNYEAQ.

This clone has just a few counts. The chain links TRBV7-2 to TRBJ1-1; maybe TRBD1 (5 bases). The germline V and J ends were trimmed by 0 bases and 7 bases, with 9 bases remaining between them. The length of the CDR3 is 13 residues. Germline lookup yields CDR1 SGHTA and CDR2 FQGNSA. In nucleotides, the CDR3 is TGTGCCAGCAGCTTAGCAGGGGCGAATGAAGCTTTCTTT. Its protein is CASSLAGANEAFF.

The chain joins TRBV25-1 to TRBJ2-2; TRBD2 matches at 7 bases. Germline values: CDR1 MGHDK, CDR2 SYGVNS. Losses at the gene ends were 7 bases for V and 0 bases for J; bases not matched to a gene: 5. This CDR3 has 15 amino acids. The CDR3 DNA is TGTGCCAGCATGAGCGGGGCTCCGAACACCGGGGAGCTGTTTTTT. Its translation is CASMSGAPNTGELFF.